This T cell receptor beta chain was sequenced during a study of OX40 agonist ivuxolimab in advanced cancers. Study in general: Dose-escalation patients had hepatocellular carcinoma, melanoma, renal cell or head and neck cancer.

Assay: immunoSEQ multiplex PCR; the TCRdb copy retains only in-frame clones and omits some. The table lists 90,000 to 100,000 clones, roughly 90% of them singletons, with around 0.16% in the top ten. The specimen was CD4+ or CD8+ T cells sorted from blood, collected in a trial of the OX40 agonist ivuxolimab. This sequence was found in an adult with an advanced solid tumor such as melanoma, head and neck, liver or kidney cancer.

This CDR3 is CASSTAGPRPSSPLHF. The CDR3 DNA reads as TGTGCCAGCAGCACCGCCGGGCCCAGGCCATCTTCACCCCTCCACTTT. J is TRBJ1-6 and V is TRBV7-6, with D hard to call. This CDR3 has 16 residues. The V end was cut by 5 bases, the J end by 9 bases, with 20 bases between. Germline lookup yields CDR1 SGHVS and CDR2 FNYEAQ.